This T cell receptor beta chain was found in a study of blood T cell repertoires in COVID-19. This clone occurred many times. The V gene's germline CDR1 is LGHDT and CDR2 YNNKEL (reference sequence). With 5 bases removed from V and 0 bases from J, the gap between germline ends came to 8 bases. The CDR3 has 15 residues. Method: immunoSEQ multiplex PCR; TCRdb's copy keeps in-frame clones and lacks some. In the table there are fewer than 250,000 clones, approximately 86% of which are singletons. J is TRBJ2-6 and V is TRBV3-1 (or the pseudogene TRBV3-2); D may be TRBD1 (5 bases). Sequencing input: PBMCs or T cells enriched from blood (not recorded which). The clonotype comes from a woman in her thirties or forties in a cohort exposed to, infected with or recovered from COVID-19 (not recorded which). CDR3 sequence (DNA): TGTGCCAGCAGCTTCACAGGCTCTGGGGCCAACGTCCTGACTTTC. This sequence encodes CASSFTGSGANVLTF.